The 20 T cell receptor beta chains presented below share a single source sample, sequenced in a study of T cell responses to AZD1222 COVID-19 vaccine. The method was immunoSEQ multiplex PCR; TCRdb's version includes in-frame clones alone and lacks a portion of them. The table lists approximately 100,000 clones, around 93% of them singletons, with roughly 7.5% in the top ten. Sequencing was performed on peripheral blood, taken on day 0 of AZD1222 vaccination. All receptors come from an adult in good health.

The chain combines TRBV19 with TRBJ2-1; D is unclear. The V end was cut by 3 bases, the J end by 8 bases, with 8 bases between. This CDR3 is 12 amino acids long. From germline, CDR1 is LNHDA and CDR2 SQIVND (reference sequence). CDR3 protein: CASSIGVYEQFF. The CDR3 DNA reads TGTGCCAGTAGTATTGGGGTCTATGAGCAGTTCTTC.

This clone has only one observation. The chain has TRBV28 and TRBJ2-7, with a tentative D call TRBD2 (7 bases). The germline gives CDR1 MDHEN, CDR2 SYDVKM. The CDR3 is 14 amino acids. Between the trimmed V and J ends, which lost 7 bases and 3 bases, there was a span of 16 bases. For the CDR3, the DNA is TGTGCCAGCACCTTCGCAGGGGACTACTACGAGCAGTACTTC. The encoded protein is CASTFAGDYYEQYF.

This chain links TRBV25-1 with TRBJ2-7; tentatively, D is TRBD2 (6 bases). The CDR3 is 14 residues long. V was shortened by 0 bases and J by 5 bases, with 11 bases between the two germline ends. Germline CDR1 MGHDK, CDR2 SYGVNS. Written as DNA, the CDR3 is TGTGCCAGCAGTGAATACGGGGGATACGACGAGCAGTACTTC. Translated: CASSEYGGYDEQYF.

The chain has TRBV9 and TRBJ2-3, with 9 bases lining up with TRBD2. Germline lookup yields CDR1 SGDLS and CDR2 YYNGEE. This CDR3 has 16 amino acids. After removal of 0 bases from V and 2 bases from J, the junction contained 4 bases not matched to a gene. The CDR3 spells CASSVGASGATDTQYF. DNA for the CDR3: TGTGCCAGCAGCGTAGGGGCTAGCGGGGCCACAGATACGCAGTATTTT.

This chain uses TRBV18 with TRBJ2-3, with D perhaps being TRBD1 or TRBD2 (5 bases each). Trimming shortened V by 2 bases and J by 7 bases, and 13 bases separated the two germline ends. Looked up from germline, CDR1 is KGHSH and CDR2 is LQKENI. The CDR3 consists of 14 residues. CDR3 amino acids: CASSPGTLRNTQYF. The CDR3 DNA reads TGTGCCAGCTCACCAGGGACGCTAAGGAATACGCAGTATTTT.

In this sample, this clone turned up once. The chain joins TRBV19 to TRBJ1-3; 8 bases fit TRBD1. This CDR3 is built from 14 residues. After removal of 7 bases from V and 0 bases from J, the junction contained 2 bases not matched to a gene. Germline CDR1 reads LNHDA; CDR2 reads SQIVND (reference sequence). The CDR3, as DNA: TGTGCCAGTACTGACAGGGGCTCTGGAAACACCATATATTTT. It translates to CASTDRGSGNTIYF.

Concerning this clone itself: The sample holds other DNA sequences that translate to the same CDR3. The chain has TRBV5-1 and TRBJ2-1; 10 bases line up with TRBD2. V gave up 0 bases and J gave up 4 bases; unmatched junction bases: 1. The CDR3 sequence is 15 residues long. CDR1 is SGHRS, CDR2 YFSETQ, per germline. CDR3 coding DNA: TGCGCCAGCAGCTTGGGGACTAGCGGATACAATGAGCAGTTCTTC. Its translation: CASSLGTSGYNEQFF.

The V gene is TRBV3-1 (or the pseudogene TRBV3-2), the J gene TRBJ1-2, with TRBD1 as a possible D gene (6 bases). CDR1 is LGHDT and CDR2 is YNNKEL in the germline V gene (reference sequence). Trimming shortened V by 3 bases and J by 6 bases, and 8 bases separated the two germline ends. The CDR3 contains 12 residues. The CDR3 reads CASSQGAHGYTF. In DNA form, the CDR3 reads TGTGCCAGCAGCCAGGGGGCCCATGGCTACACCTTC.

This chain connects TRBV12-3 or TRBV12-4 to TRBJ1-5; 7 bases agree with TRBD1. CDR3 length equals 13 residues. Germline trimming cut 5 bases from V and 7 bases from J; bases unmatched to any gene: 5. CDR3 sequence: CASSQGGAQPQHF. In DNA form, the CDR3 reads TGTGCCAGCAGTCAGGGGGGGGCCCAGCCCCAGCATTTT.

The chain employs TRBV18 and TRBJ1-3; possible D gene TRBD1, 5 bases. CDR3 size: 14 residues. The V end was cut by 3 bases, the J end by 9 bases, with 15 bases between. Germline V lookup: CDR1 KGHSH, CDR2 LQKENI. As DNA, the CDR3 is TGTGCCAGCTCACCCGCGCAGGGAATCGTCACCATATATTTT. The encoded protein is CASSPAQGIVTIYF.

The V and J genes are TRBV19 and TRBJ1-1; D remains ambiguous. The germline V gene has CDR1 LNHDA and CDR2 SQIVND (reference sequence). Deletions cut 6 bases from V and 4 bases from J, with 6 bases between. This CDR3 contains 11 residues. The CDR3 loop is CASSRRTEAFF. The CDR3 coding sequence is TGTGCCAGTAGCAGACGCACTGAAGCTTTCTTT.

This clone was seen once. V usage is TRBV7-3 and J usage is TRBJ2-1, with TRBD2 matching over 7 bases. In germline, CDR1 is SGHTA, CDR2 FQGTGA. There are 15 residues in the CDR3. V shed 5 bases, J shed 5 bases, and the junction held 9 bases outside the gene matches. The CDR3 here is CASSPYGGGNNEQFF. The CDR3, as DNA: TGTGCCAGCAGCCCCTACGGCGGGGGTAACAATGAGCAGTTCTTC.

V gene TRBV6-5 combines with J gene TRBJ1-2; maybe TRBD1 (5 bases). The CDR3 is 14 amino acids. Trimming took 4 bases from V and 4 from J, leaving 13 bases between them. From germline, CDR1 is MNHEY and CDR2 SVGAGI. DNA for the CDR3: TGTGCCAGCAGTTTGGGGGGGTTTCTCTATGGCTACACCTTC. It is translated as CASSLGGFLYGYTF.

The CDR3 DNA reads TGTGCCAGTACCCCAGCGGTGAGCACAGATACGCAGTATTTT. Translating gives CASTPAVSTDTQYF. This chain joins TRBV19 and TRBJ2-3; TRBD2 is a possible D gene (5 bases). The germline CDR1 and CDR2 sequences are LNHDA and SQIVND (reference sequence). The V and J ends lost 7 bases and 0 bases respectively, with 11 bases between them. The CDR3 has 14 residues.

This chain joins TRBV5-1 and TRBJ1-1; D gene ambiguous. CDR1 is SGHRS, CDR2 YFSETQ, per germline. Trimming cost V 0 bases and J 8 bases, with 11 bases left between them. The CDR3 is made up of 13 amino acids. CDR3 loop: CASSLGTAGEAFF. Here the CDR3 DNA reads TGCGCCAGCAGCTTGGGGACGGCCGGCGAAGCTTTCTTT. The full variable domain, completed using reference TRBV5-1 and TRBJ1-1, is KAGVTQTPRYLIKTRGQQVTLSCSPISGHRSVSWYQQTPGQGLQFLFEYFSETQRNKGNFPGRFSGRQFSNSRSEMNVSTLELGDSALYLCASSLGTAGEAFFGQGTRLTVV.

The V gene is TRBV5-1, the J gene TRBJ1-1; no clear D gene. This CDR3 is built from 14 residues. V lost 4 bases and J lost 1, with 11 bases in between. Germline V CDR1 and CDR2: SGHRS, YFSETQ. CDR3 nucleotides: TGCGCCAGCAGCAGGCCGGGTGCGAACACTGAAGCTTTCTTT. It yields the protein CASSRPGANTEAFF. The entire variable domain, with the rest obtained from reference TRBV5-1 and TRBJ1-1, is as follows: KAGVTQTPRYLIKTRGQQVTLSCSPISGHRSVSWYQQTPGQGLQFLFEYFSETQRNKGNFPGRFSGRQFSNSRSEMNVSTLELGDSALYLCASSRPGANTEAFFGQGTRLTVV.

This sequence joins TRBV13 and TRBJ2-7, with 15 positions matching TRBD2. J was trimmed by 1 base and V by 5 bases; bases with no gene match: 6. The CDR3 is made up of 17 amino acids. Per the germline V gene, CDR1 is PRHDT and CDR2 is FYEKMQ (reference sequence). The CDR3 nucleotides are TGTGCCAGCAGCCCGGGACTAGCGGGGGGCCTGTCCTACGAGCAGTACTTC. This translates into CASSPGLAGGLSYEQYF.

The V call is TRBV6-2 or TRBV6-3, the J call TRBJ1-2; TRBD1 is a possible D gene (5 bases). The germline V gene has CDR1 MNHEY and CDR2 SVGEGT. This CDR3 has 14 amino acids. V was trimmed by 0 bases and J by 8 bases, leaving 13 bases between them. The CDR3 loop reads CASSYSRDSTGYTF. The CDR3 nucleotides are TGTGCCAGCAGTTACTCCCGAGACAGTACGGGCTACACCTTC.

This rearrangement joins TRBV3-1 (or the pseudogene TRBV3-2) to TRBJ1-1; 10 bases agree with TRBD1. CDR3 length: 17 amino acids. Germline V gene lookup returns CDR1 LGHDT and CDR2 YNNKEL (reference sequence). V shed 4 bases, J shed 3 bases, and the junction held 11 bases outside the gene matches. CDR3 protein: CASSPLRPGQGYTEAFF. The DNA of the CDR3 is TGTGCCAGCAGCCCTTTACGACCGGGACAGGGGTACACTGAAGCTTTCTTT.

This chain uses TRBV5-1 with TRBJ1-2; D perhaps matches TRBD1 (5 bases). Trimming shortened V by 0 bases and J by 2 bases, and 14 bases separated the two germline ends. Looked up from germline, CDR1 is SGHRS and CDR2 is YFSETQ. This CDR3 is built from 16 residues. The CDR3: CASSLALGTGNYGYTF. CDR3 coding DNA: TGCGCCAGCAGCTTGGCCCTGGGGACGGGGAACTATGGCTACACCTTC.